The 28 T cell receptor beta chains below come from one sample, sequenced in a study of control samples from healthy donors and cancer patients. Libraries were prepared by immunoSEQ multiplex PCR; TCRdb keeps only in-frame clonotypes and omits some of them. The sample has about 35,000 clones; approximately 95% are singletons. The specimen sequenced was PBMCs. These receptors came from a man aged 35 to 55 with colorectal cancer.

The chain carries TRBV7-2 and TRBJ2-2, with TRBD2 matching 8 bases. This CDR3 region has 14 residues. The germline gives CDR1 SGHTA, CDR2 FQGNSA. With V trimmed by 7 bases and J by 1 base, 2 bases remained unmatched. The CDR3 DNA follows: TGTGCCAGCAACCTAGCGGGGAACACCGGGGAGCTGTTTTTT. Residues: CASNLAGNTGELFF.

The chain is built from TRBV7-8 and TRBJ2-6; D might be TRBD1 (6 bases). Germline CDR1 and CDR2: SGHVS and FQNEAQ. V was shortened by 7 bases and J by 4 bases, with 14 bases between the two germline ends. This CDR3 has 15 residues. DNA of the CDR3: TGTGCCAGCAAGCGTCTCGGGACAGGGGCCAACGTCCTGACTTTC. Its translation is CASKRLGTGANVLTF.

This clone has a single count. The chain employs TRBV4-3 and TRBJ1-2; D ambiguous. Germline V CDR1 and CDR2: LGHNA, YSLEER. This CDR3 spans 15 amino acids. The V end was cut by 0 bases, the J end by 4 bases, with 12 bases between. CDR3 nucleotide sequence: TGCGCCAGCAGCCAAGAAAGGGAGCGGAGCTATGGCTACACCTTC. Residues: CASSQERERSYGYTF.

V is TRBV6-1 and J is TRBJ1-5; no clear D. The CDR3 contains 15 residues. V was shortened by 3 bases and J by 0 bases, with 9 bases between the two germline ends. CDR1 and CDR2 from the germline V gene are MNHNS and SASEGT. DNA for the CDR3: TGTGCCAGCAGTGATTCCGGGGATAGCAATCAGCCCCAGCATTTT. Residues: CASSDSGDSNQPQHF.

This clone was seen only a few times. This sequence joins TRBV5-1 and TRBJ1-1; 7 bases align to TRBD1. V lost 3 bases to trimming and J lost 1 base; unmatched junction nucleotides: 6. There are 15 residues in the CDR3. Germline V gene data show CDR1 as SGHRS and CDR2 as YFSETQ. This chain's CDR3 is CASSWLGQPNTEAFF. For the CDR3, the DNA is TGCGCCAGCAGCTGGCTGGGACAGCCGAACACTGAAGCTTTCTTT. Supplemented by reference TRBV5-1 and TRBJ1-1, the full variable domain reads KAGVTQTPRYLIKTRGQQVTLSCSPISGHRSVSWYQQTPGQGLQFLFEYFSETQRNKGNFPGRFSGRQFSNSRSEMNVSTLELGDSALYLCASSWLGQPNTEAFFGQGTRLTVV.

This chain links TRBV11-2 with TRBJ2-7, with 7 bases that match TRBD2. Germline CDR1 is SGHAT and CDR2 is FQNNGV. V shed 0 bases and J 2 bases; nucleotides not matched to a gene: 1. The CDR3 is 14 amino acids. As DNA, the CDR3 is TGTGCCAGCAGCTTAGAAGCGGGGACCTACGAGCAGTACTTC. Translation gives CASSLEAGTYEQYF.

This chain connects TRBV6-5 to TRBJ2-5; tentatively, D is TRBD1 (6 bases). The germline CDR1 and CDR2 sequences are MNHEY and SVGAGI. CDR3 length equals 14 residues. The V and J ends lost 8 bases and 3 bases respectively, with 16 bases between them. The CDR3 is CASLGGVLEETQYF. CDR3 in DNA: TGTGCCAGCCTAGGGGGAGTGTTGGAAGAGACCCAGTACTTC.

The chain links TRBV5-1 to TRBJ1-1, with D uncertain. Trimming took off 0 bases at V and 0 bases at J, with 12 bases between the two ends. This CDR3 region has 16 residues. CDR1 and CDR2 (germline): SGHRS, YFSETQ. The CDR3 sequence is CASSLANWMMNTEAFF. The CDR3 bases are TGCGCCAGCAGCTTGGCCAACTGGATGATGAACACTGAAGCTTTCTTT. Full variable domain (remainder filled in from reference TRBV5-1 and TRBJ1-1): KAGVTQTPRYLIKTRGQQVTLSCSPISGHRSVSWYQQTPGQGLQFLFEYFSETQRNKGNFPGRFSGRQFSNSRSEMNVSTLELGDSALYLCASSLANWMMNTEAFFGQGTRLTVV.

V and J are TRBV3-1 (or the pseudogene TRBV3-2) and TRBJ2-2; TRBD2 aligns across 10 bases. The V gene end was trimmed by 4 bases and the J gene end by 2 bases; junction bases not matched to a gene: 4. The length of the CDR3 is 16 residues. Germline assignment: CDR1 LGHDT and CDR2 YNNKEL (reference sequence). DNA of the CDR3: TGTGCCAGCAGCCGTCCTAGCGGGGGAAACACCGGGGAGCTGTTTTTT. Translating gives CASSRPSGGNTGELFF.

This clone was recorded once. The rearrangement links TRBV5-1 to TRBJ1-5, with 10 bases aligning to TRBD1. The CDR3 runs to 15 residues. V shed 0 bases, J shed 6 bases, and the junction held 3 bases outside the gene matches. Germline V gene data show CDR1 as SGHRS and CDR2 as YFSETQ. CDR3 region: CASSLGQGASQPQHF. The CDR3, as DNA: TGCGCCAGCAGCTTGGGACAGGGGGCAAGTCAGCCCCAGCATTTT.

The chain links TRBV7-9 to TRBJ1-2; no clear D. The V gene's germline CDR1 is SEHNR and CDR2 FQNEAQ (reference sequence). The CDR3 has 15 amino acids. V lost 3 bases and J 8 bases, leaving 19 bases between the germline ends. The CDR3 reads CASSFLLPPPEGYTF. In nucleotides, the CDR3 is TGTGCCAGCAGCTTCCTTCTGCCGCCGCCGGAAGGCTACACCTTC.

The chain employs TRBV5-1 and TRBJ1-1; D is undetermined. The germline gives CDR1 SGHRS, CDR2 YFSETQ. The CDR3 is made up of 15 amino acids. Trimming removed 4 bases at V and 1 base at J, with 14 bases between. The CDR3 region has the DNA TGCGCCAGCAGCCTGGATATACAGCAGAACACTGAAGCTTTCTTT. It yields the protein CASSLDIQQNTEAFF.

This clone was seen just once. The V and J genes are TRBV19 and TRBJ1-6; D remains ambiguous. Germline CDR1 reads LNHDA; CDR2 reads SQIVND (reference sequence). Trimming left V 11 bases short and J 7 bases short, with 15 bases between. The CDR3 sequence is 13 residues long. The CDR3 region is CACTAKENSPLHF. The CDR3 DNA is TGTGCCTGCACGGCAAAGGAAAATTCACCCCTCCACTTT.

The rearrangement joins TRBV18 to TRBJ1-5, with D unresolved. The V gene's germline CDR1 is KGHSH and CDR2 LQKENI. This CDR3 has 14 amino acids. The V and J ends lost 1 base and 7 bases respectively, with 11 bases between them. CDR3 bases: TGTGCCAGCTCACCACAGGGTATGTCACAGCCCCAGCATTTT. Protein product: CASSPQGMSQPQHF.

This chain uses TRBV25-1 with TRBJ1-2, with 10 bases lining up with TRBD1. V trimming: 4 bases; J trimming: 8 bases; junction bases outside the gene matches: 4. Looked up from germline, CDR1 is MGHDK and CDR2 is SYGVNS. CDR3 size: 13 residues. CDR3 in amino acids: CASSGQGARGYTF. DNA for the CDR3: TGTGCCAGCAGTGGACAGGGGGCTCGAGGCTACACCTTC.

For the CDR3, the DNA is TGTGCCAGCAGCTTGTATGTGGGCCCCTACGAGCAGTACTTC. It translates to CASSLYVGPYEQYF. The J gene is TRBJ2-7, the V gene TRBV5-8; no reliable D call. Germline assignment: CDR1 SGHTS and CDR2 YDEGEE. The CDR3 is 14 residues long. Trimming shortened V by 1 base and J by 2 bases, and 10 bases separated the two germline ends.

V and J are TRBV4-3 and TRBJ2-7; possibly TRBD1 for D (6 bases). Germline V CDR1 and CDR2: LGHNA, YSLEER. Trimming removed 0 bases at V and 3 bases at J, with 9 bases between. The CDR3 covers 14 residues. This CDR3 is CASSQEQGHYEQYF. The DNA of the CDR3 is TGCGCCAGCAGCCAAGAGCAGGGGCACTACGAGCAGTACTTC.

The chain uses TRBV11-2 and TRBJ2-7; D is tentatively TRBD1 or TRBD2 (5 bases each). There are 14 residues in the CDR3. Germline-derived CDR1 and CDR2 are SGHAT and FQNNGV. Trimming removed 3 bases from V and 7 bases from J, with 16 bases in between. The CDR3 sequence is CASSLGTTTGEQYF. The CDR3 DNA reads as TGTGCCAGCAGCTTGGGGACGACCACGGGGGAGCAGTACTTC. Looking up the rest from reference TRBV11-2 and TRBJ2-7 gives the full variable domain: EAGVAQSPRYKIIEKRQSVAFWCNPISGHATLYWYQQILGQGPKLLIQFQNNGVVDDSQLPKDRFSAERLKGVDSTLKIQPAKLEDSAVYLCASSLGTTTGEQYFGPGTRLTVT.

The CDR3 nucleotides read TGTGCCAGCAGCTTAGCGCCAGCGGGGGGGCCCTACGAGCAGTACTTC. As protein: CASSLAPAGGPYEQYF. The genes are TRBV7-8 and TRBJ2-7; 10 nucleotides align to TRBD2. There are 16 residues in the CDR3. The V and J ends lost 0 bases and 2 bases, in that order; junction bases with no gene match: 4. In germline, CDR1 is SGHVS, CDR2 FQNEAQ.

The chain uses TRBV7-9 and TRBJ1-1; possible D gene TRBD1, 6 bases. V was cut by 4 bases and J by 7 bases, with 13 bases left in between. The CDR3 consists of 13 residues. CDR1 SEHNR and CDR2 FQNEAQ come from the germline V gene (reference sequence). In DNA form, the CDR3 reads TGTGCCAGCAGCTCCAATACAGGGTTTGAAGCTTTCTTT. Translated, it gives CASSSNTGFEAFF.

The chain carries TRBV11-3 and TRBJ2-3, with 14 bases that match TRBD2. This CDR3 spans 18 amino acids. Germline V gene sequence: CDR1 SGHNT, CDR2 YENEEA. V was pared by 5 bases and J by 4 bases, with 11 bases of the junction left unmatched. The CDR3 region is CASSTRLAGGLGADTQYF. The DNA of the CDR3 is TGTGCCAGCAGCACGCGACTAGCGGGGGGGCTGGGGGCAGATACGCAGTATTTT.

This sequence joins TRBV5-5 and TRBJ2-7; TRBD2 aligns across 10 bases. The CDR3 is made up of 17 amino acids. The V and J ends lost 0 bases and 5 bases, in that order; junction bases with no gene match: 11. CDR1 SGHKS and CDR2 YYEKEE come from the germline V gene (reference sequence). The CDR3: CASSLVLGAGGPDEQYF. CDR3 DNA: TGTGCCAGCAGCTTGGTTTTGGGAGCGGGGGGGCCGGACGAGCAGTACTTC.

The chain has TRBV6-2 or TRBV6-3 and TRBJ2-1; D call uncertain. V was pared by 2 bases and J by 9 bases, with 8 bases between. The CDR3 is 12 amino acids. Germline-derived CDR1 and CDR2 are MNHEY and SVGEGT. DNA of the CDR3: TGTGCCAGCAGTTACATGGGAAGTGAGCAGTTCTTC. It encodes CASSYMGSEQFF.

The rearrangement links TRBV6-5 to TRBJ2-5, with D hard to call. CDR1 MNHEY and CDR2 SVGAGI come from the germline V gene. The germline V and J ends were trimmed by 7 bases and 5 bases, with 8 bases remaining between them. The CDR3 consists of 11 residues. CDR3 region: CASMLGETQYF. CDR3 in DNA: TGTGCCAGCATGTTAGGGGAGACCCAGTACTTC.

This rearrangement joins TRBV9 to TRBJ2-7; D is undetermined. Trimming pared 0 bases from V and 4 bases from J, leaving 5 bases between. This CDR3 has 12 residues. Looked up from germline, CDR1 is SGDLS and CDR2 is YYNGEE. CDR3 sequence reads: CASSVEGYEQYF. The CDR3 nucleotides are TGTGCCAGCAGCGTAGAGGGTTACGAGCAGTACTTC.

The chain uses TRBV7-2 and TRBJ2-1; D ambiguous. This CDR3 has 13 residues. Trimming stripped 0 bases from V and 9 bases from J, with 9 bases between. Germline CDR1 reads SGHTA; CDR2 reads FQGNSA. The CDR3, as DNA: TGTGCCAGCAGCTTAGCGGGCCTTGGTGAGCAGTTCTTC. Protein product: CASSLAGLGEQFF. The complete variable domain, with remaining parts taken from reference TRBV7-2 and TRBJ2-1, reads GAGVSQSPSNKVTEKGKDVELRCDPISGHTALYWYRQSLGQGLEFLIYFQGNSAPDKSGLPSDRFSAERTGGSVSTLTIQRTQQEDSAVYLCASSLAGLGEQFFGPGTRLTVL.

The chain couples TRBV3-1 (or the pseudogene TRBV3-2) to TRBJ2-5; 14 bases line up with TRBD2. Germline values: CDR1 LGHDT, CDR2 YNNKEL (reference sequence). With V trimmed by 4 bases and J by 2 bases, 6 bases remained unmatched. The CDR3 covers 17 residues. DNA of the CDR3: TGTGCCAGCAGCCGACTCGGGACTAGCGGGGGACAAGAGACCCAGTACTTC. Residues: CASSRLGTSGGQETQYF.

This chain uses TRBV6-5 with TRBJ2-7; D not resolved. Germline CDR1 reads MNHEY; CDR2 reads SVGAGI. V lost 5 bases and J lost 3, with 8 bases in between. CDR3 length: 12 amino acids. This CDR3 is CASSLVGYEQYF. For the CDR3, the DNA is TGTGCCAGCAGTCTTGTGGGCTACGAGCAGTACTTC.